The next 14 T cell receptor beta chains were all read from a single sample in a study of shared clonotypes between healthy human individuals. Using immunoSEQ multiplex PCR, the repertoire was profiled, and TCRdb retains in-frame clones only, with some absent. Of about 320,000 clones in the sample, around 86% were seen once. The sample taken for sequencing was memory CD8+ T cells sorted from blood. The subset denotes: CD45RO+ cells pooled with CCR7-negative TemRA cells. These receptors all stem from a man younger than 30 in good health.

The J gene is TRBJ1-2, the V gene TRBV6-5, with D perhaps matching TRBD1 (6 bases). Germline V lookup: CDR1 MNHEY, CDR2 SVGAGI. This CDR3 contains 15 residues. Trimming pared 2 bases from V and 5 bases from J, leaving 15 bases between. The CDR3 here is CASSYTGLGLYGYTF. In DNA, the CDR3 is TGTGCCAGCAGTTACACAGGGTTGGGTCTATATGGCTACACCTTC.

The chain combines TRBV9 with TRBJ2-6; D call uncertain. The V end lost 1 base, the J end lost 3 bases, and 11 bases lay between the germline ends. This CDR3 spans 16 amino acids. The germline V gene has CDR1 SGDLS and CDR2 YYNGEE. CDR3 amino acids: CASSVTTAGGANVLTF. DNA for the CDR3: TGTGCCAGCAGCGTAACAACGGCAGGTGGGGCCAACGTCCTGACTTTC.

This rearrangement joins TRBV10-3 to TRBJ2-6, with TRBD2 matching 7 bases. This CDR3 spans 14 amino acids. CDR1 and CDR2 from the germline V gene are ENHRY and SYGVKD. V trimming: 8 bases; J trimming: 2 bases; junction bases outside the gene matches: 3. In DNA form, the CDR3 reads TGTGCCATCGGGAGCGGGACTGGGGCCAACGTCCTGACTTTC. Translation: CAIGSGTGANVLTF.

The genes are TRBV4-1 and TRBJ2-3; 9 positions match TRBD2. Germline CDR1 MGHRA, CDR2 YSYEKL. The junction had 12 bases not matched to a gene; V was cut back by 1 base and J by 1 base. CDR3 size: 19 residues. The DNA for the CDR3 is TGCGCCAGCAGCCAAGGGTGGCGGGGGGGCCGAGTGGGCACAGATACGCAGTATTTT. Protein product: CASSQGWRGGRVGTDTQYF.

The chain has TRBV10-3 and TRBJ1-2, with D possibly matching TRBD1 (5 bases). This CDR3 has 17 residues. Germline V gene lookup returns CDR1 ENHRY and CDR2 SYGVKD. The V gene lost 3 bases and the J gene lost 7 bases, with 24 bases spanning the gap. This CDR3 is CAISDIAYPQGLFGYTF. The CDR3 DNA follows: TGTGCCATCAGTGACATAGCCTACCCTCAGGGTTTGTTTGGCTACACCTTC.

The rearrangement links TRBV27 to TRBJ1-1; D not certain. CDR1 and CDR2 (germline): MNHEY, SMNVEV (reference sequence). V was cut by 3 bases and J by 10 bases, with 15 bases left in between. The CDR3 runs to 13 residues. The CDR3 coding sequence is TGTGCCAGCAGTTTTTACGGGTCCCTTGTAGCTTTCTTT. It specifies CASSFYGSLVAFF.

The V and J genes are TRBV11-2 and TRBJ2-5; 7 bases are a match to TRBD1. There are 15 residues in the CDR3. Trimming cost V 3 bases and J 7 bases; bases outside gene matches: 11. Germline V gene data show CDR1 as SGHAT and CDR2 as FQNNGV. The chain's CDR3 is CASSFGRDSLRTQYF. The CDR3, as DNA: TGTGCCAGCAGCTTCGGTCGGGACAGCCTTCGGACCCAGTACTTC.

The chain combines TRBV30 with TRBJ2-3; 10 positions agree with TRBD1. CDR1 is GTSNPN, CDR2 SVGIG, per germline (reference sequence). Germline trimming cut 0 bases from V and 6 bases from J; bases unmatched to any gene: 6. The CDR3 has 15 amino acids. This CDR3 reads CAWSVPRQGADTQYF. The CDR3 DNA is TGTGCCTGGAGTGTTCCCCGACAGGGGGCGGATACGCAGTATTTT.

The chain recombines TRBV10-3 with TRBJ2-7; 7 bases are a match to TRBD2. From germline, CDR1 is ENHRY and CDR2 SYGVKD. This CDR3 region has 15 residues. The J segment lost 1 base and the V segment lost 2 bases, leaving 5 bases of the junction unmatched. CDR3 sequence reads: CAISETSERSYEQYF. The CDR3 region has the DNA TGTGCCATCAGTGAGACTAGCGAGAGGTCCTACGAGCAGTACTTC.

The chain recombines TRBV7-2 with TRBJ2-1; D is uncertain. The germline CDR1 and CDR2 sequences are SGHTA and FQGNSA. The CDR3 is 15 residues long. The V gene lost 5 bases and the J gene lost 6 bases, with 17 bases spanning the gap. The CDR3 sequence: CASSILKREVNEQFF. CDR3 nucleotides: TGTGCCAGCAGCATCCTAAAAAGGGAAGTCAATGAGCAGTTCTTC. Variable domain in full (rest from reference TRBV7-2 and TRBJ2-1): GAGVSQSPSNKVTEKGKDVELRCDPISGHTALYWYRQSLGQGLEFLIYFQGNSAPDKSGLPSDRFSAERTGGSVSTLTIQRTQQEDSAVYLCASSILKREVNEQFFGPGTRLTVL.

This chain uses TRBV29-1 with TRBJ1-2; 8 bases match TRBD1. CDR3 length: 12 residues. Looked up from germline, CDR1 is SQVTM and CDR2 is ANQGSEA. With V trimmed by 7 bases and J by 6 bases, 7 bases remained unmatched. CDR3 residues: CSGLTGEDGYTF. In DNA form, the CDR3 reads TGCAGCGGCCTGACAGGGGAGGATGGCTACACCTTC.

V usage is TRBV10-3 and J usage is TRBJ2-3; possible D gene TRBD2, 5 bases. The CDR3 contains 16 residues. Germline CDR1 is ENHRY and CDR2 is SYGVKD. The germline V and J ends were trimmed by 2 bases and 0 bases, with 12 bases remaining between them. The CDR3 protein is CAISEDRGTSTDTQYF. Here the CDR3 DNA reads TGTGCCATCAGTGAGGATCGGGGAACTAGCACAGATACGCAGTATTTT.

In this sample, this clone turned up once. J is TRBJ2-2 and V is TRBV29-1, with 9 positions matching TRBD1. CDR3 length: 15 amino acids. V dropped 6 bases and J dropped 2; count of bases not matched to a gene: 7. CDR1 is SQVTM and CDR2 is ANQGSEA in the germline V gene. The CDR3, as DNA: TGCAGCGTGGGGGACAGGGAAGTAAACACCGGGGAGCTGTTTTTT. This sequence encodes CSVGDREVNTGELFF.

The chain combines TRBV30 with TRBJ1-2; D gene uncertain. Germline V lookup: CDR1 GTSNPN, CDR2 SVGIG (reference sequence). This CDR3 comprises 12 residues. The V gene lost 0 bases and the J gene lost 5 bases, with 7 bases spanning the gap. CDR3 in amino acids: CAWSVPGYGYTF. In nucleotides, the CDR3 is TGTGCCTGGAGTGTACCCGGGTATGGCTACACCTTC.